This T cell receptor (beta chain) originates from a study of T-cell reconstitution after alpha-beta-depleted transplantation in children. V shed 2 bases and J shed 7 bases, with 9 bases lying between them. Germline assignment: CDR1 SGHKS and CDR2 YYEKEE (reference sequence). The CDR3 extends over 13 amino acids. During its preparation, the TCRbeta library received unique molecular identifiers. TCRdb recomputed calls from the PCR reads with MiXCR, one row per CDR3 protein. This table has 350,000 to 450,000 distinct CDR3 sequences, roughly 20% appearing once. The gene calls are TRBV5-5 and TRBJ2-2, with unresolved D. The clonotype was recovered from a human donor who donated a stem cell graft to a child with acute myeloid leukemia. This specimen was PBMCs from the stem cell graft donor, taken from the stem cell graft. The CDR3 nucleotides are TGTGCCAGCAGCTTTGGGGTCGTCGGGGAGCTGTTTTTT. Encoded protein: CASSFGVVGELFF.